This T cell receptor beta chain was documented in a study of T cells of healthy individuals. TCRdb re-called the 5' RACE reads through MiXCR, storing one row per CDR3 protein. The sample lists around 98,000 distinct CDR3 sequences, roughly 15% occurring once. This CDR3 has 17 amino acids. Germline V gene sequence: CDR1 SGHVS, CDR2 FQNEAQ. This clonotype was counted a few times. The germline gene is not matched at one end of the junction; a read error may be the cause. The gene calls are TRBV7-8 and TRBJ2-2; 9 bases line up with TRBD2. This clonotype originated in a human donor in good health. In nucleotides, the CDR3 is TGTGCCAGCAGTTTAGGAGGCGGGGGGGCCGCCACCGGGGAGCTGTTTTTT. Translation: CASSLGGGGAATGELFF.